This is a list of T cell receptor beta chains from one sample in a study of blood T cell repertoires in COVID-19. Only in-frame clones appear in the TCRdb table, and some are missing; sequencing was by immunoSEQ multiplex PCR. Altogether around 81,000 clones are present, approximately 80% being singletons, with the ten largest covering over 40%. Sequenced sample: peripheral blood. The receptors stem from a man of 80 years or more with acute or convalescent COVID-19. The CDR3 runs from the conserved cysteine through the conserved F or W. Fields, in order: D gene, clone size, V gene, J gene, CDR3 DNA, CDR3 protein. A D gene is named only where the DNA matches it firmly. Size is omitted from some rows. Given values are once, few, many or a class for expanded clones.

d_gene: NA
abundance: few
v_gene: TRBV28
j_gene: TRBJ2-1
CDR3nt: TGTGCCAGCAGTGTGGGGCCGAATGAGCAGTTCTTC
CDR3aa: CASSVGPNEQFF

d_gene: NA
abundance: NA
v_gene: TRBV5-1
j_gene: TRBJ1-4
CDR3nt: TGCGCCAGCAGCTATCAGGGGAACCTTAATGAAAAACTGTTTTTT
CDR3aa: CASSYQGNLNEKLFF

d_gene: TRBD2
abundance: NA
v_gene: TRBV7-2
j_gene: TRBJ2-2
CDR3nt: TGTGCCAGCAGTCTCGTTGGGAGGGGAGGCAACACCGGGGAGCTGTTTTTT
CDR3aa: CASSLVGRGGNTGELFF

d_gene: TRBD2
abundance: NA
v_gene: TRBV27
j_gene: TRBJ2-1
CDR3nt: TGTGCCAGCAGTAGGGGACTAGCGGGGGTAAGCTCCTACAATGAGCAGTTCTTC
CDR3aa: CASSRGLAGVSSYNEQFF

d_gene: NA
abundance: NA
v_gene: TRBV7-6
j_gene: TRBJ2-1
CDR3nt: TGTGCCAGCAGTCTACTTAGTATCCAGCGAGGCAATGAGCAGTTCTTC
CDR3aa: CASSLLSIQRGNEQFF

d_gene: TRBD1
abundance: few
v_gene: TRBV7-9
j_gene: TRBJ2-5
CDR3nt: TGTGCCAGCAGCTTAAGGACAGGGCTGGAGACCCAGTACTTC
CDR3aa: CASSLRTGLETQYF

d_gene: TRBD2
abundance: NA
v_gene: TRBV6-5
j_gene: TRBJ2-7
CDR3nt: TGTGCCAGCAGTTACTCGAGCGGGGGAGACGAGCAGTACTTC
CDR3aa: CASSYSSGGDEQYF

d_gene: NA
abundance: few
v_gene: TRBV13
j_gene: TRBJ2-6
CDR3nt: TGTGCCAGCAGCTTAACAGGGTCTGTCCCTGGGGCCAACGTCCTGACTTTC
CDR3aa: CASSLTGSVPGANVLTF

d_gene: NA
abundance: NA
v_gene: TRBV7-2
j_gene: TRBJ1-5
CDR3nt: TGTGCCAGCAGCTTTAGGCAGGCAATCAATCAGCCCCAGCATTTT
CDR3aa: CASSFRQAINQPQHF

d_gene: NA
abundance: NA
v_gene: TRBV2
j_gene: TRBJ2-7
CDR3nt: TGTGCCAGCAGCCCGACTGCCTACGAGCAGTACTTC
CDR3aa: CASSPTAYEQYF

d_gene: TRBD2
abundance: NA
v_gene: TRBV4-1
j_gene: TRBJ2-3
CDR3nt: TGCGCCAGCAGCCAAGATCCAGACGGGAGGACAGATACGCAGTATTTT
CDR3aa: CASSQDPDGRTDTQYF

d_gene: TRBD1
abundance: NA
v_gene: TRBV5-4
j_gene: TRBJ1-4
CDR3nt: TGTGCCAGCAGCCAGACCGGGACAGACAATGAAAAACTGTTTTTT
CDR3aa: CASSQTGTDNEKLFF

d_gene: TRBD1
abundance: NA
v_gene: TRBV18
j_gene: TRBJ2-5
CDR3nt: TGTGCCAGCTCACCCCCACCCGGGACAGGAGAGACCCAGTACTTC
CDR3aa: CASSPPPGTGETQYF

d_gene: NA
abundance: NA
v_gene: TRBV6-5
j_gene: TRBJ1-3
CDR3nt: TGTGCCAGCAGTCCCGCGGGGTTTGGTGGAAACACCATATATTTT
CDR3aa: CASSPAGFGGNTIYF

d_gene: NA
abundance: once
v_gene: TRBV18
j_gene: TRBJ1-2
CDR3nt: TGTGCCAGCTCACCTGACAGGTTATCCCACCTTAACTATGGCTACACCTTC
CDR3aa: CASSPDRLSHLNYGYTF

d_gene: TRBD1
abundance: NA
v_gene: TRBV7-8
j_gene: TRBJ2-2
CDR3nt: TGTGCCAGCAGCTATTTAACCGGGACAGGGGCCCTAGGGGAGCTGTTTTTT
CDR3aa: CASSYLTGTGALGELFF

d_gene: NA
abundance: NA
v_gene: TRBV4-1
j_gene: TRBJ1-6
CDR3nt: TGCGCCAGCAGCCAAGCTACGGGGGACTGGGTTAATAATTCACCCCTCCACTTT
CDR3aa: CASSQATGDWVNNSPLHF